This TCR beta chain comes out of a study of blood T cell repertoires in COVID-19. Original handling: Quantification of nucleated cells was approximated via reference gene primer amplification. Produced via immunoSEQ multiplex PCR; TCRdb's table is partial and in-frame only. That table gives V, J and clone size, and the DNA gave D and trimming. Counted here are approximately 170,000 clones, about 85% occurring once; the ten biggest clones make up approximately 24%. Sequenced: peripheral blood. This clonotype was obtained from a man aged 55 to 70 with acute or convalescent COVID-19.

CDR3 in DNA: TGTGCCAGCTCACCCGACATCGCTGGGAGGGCTTTCTTT. Translation gives CASSPDIAGRAFF. This chain uses TRBV18 with TRBJ1-1; D call uncertain. V lost 3 bases and J 11 bases, leaving 16 bases between the germline ends. The CDR3 contains 13 residues. Germline CDR1 and CDR2: KGHSH and LQKENI.